The next 28 T cell receptor beta chains were all read from a single sample in a study of blood T cell repertoires in COVID-19 (dated by TCRdb to about 2020). The library came from the immunoSEQ multiplex PCR assay. TCRdb took this table from immuneACCESS and kept in-frame rearrangements with V and J called. Such tables lack part of the clones; where checked against another copy, unresolved V genes explain under half of the gap, and the rest is unexplained. The sample includes more than 60,000 clones, with 90% observed a single time. Roughly 15% of the sample comes from the top ten. Sequenced: peripheral blood. The receptors derive from a woman aged 80 or over with active or convalescent COVID-19.

V usage is TRBV6-5 and J usage is TRBJ2-5; tentatively, D is TRBD1 (6 bases). Looked up from germline, CDR1 is MNHEY and CDR2 is SVGAGI. Trimming took 1 base from V and 1 from J, leaving 13 bases between them. The CDR3 totals 16 residues. CDR3 region: CASSYLARGLQETQYF. CDR3 sequence (DNA): TGTGCCAGCAGTTACTTGGCCAGGGGCCTCCAAGAGACCCAGTACTTC.

The chain uses TRBV28 and TRBJ2-5; TRBD2 matches 11 bases. This CDR3 has 17 amino acids. CDR1 is MDHEN and CDR2 is SYDVKM in the germline V gene. V shed 2 bases and J 2 bases; nucleotides not matched to a gene: 7. The CDR3 DNA reads TGTGCCAGCAGTTTAAGCCTAGCGGGGGGCACACAAGAGACCCAGTACTTC. This gives the protein CASSLSLAGGTQETQYF.

The V and J genes are TRBV7-2 and TRBJ2-3, with D perhaps TRBD2 (6 bases). The CDR3 totals 15 residues. Trimming shortened V by 6 bases and J by 6 bases, and 19 bases separated the two germline ends. Germline V lookup: CDR1 SGHTA, CDR2 FQGNSA. The CDR3 bases are TGTGCCAGCAGGGGTAGCGGTCTCGGTTTGGATACGCAGTATTTT. This gives the protein CASRGSGLGLDTQYF.

This clone has just a few counts. The J gene is TRBJ2-7, the V gene TRBV7-6, with a weak D call TRBD1 (6 bases). Trimming cost V 5 bases and J 6 bases, with 11 bases left between them. Germline loops: CDR1 SGHVS, CDR2 FNYEAQ. The CDR3 loop spans 12 amino acids. CDR3 protein: CASSPGTTEQYF. In DNA, the CDR3 is TGTGCCAGCAGCCCAGGGACAACCGAGCAGTACTTC. The complete variable domain, with remaining parts taken from reference TRBV7-6 and TRBJ2-7, reads GAGVSQSPRYKVTKRGQDVALRCDPISGHVSLYWYRQALGQGPEFLTYFNYEAQQDKSGLPNDRFSAERPEGSISTLTIQRTEQRDSAMYRCASSPGTTEQYFGPGTRLTVT.

CDR3: CASSYSRTEVLQYF. CDR3 in DNA: TGTGCCAGCAGTTACTCGAGGACTGAGGTATTACAGTACTTC. The chain employs TRBV6-5 and TRBJ2-7, with D possibly being TRBD2 (5 bases). CDR1 is MNHEY, CDR2 SVGAGI, per germline. Trimming pared 0 bases from V and 10 bases from J, leaving 16 bases between. The CDR3 is 14 residues long.

This sequence joins TRBV5-6 and TRBJ2-1, with D unresolved. CDR1 and CDR2 (germline): SGHDT, YYEEEE. The CDR3 loop spans 13 amino acids. With 0 bases removed from V and 9 bases from J, the gap between germline ends came to 10 bases. In nucleotides, the CDR3 is TGTGCCAGCAGCTTGGTCGGCAGGCCTGAGCAGTTCTTC. Its translation is CASSLVGRPEQFF. Full variable domain (outside the CDR3, taken from reference TRBV5-6 and TRBJ2-1): DAGVTQSPTHLIKTRGQQVTLRCSPKSGHDTVSWYQQALGQGPQFIFQYYEEEERQRGNFPDRFSGHQFPNYSSELNVNALLLGDSALYLCASSLVGRPEQFFGPGTRLTVL.

V usage is TRBV13 and J usage is TRBJ2-3; TRBD2 matches at 10 bases. Trimming at V came to 5 bases and at J to 1 base, leaving 3 bases not matched to a gene. Germline assignment: CDR1 PRHDT and CDR2 FYEKMQ (reference sequence). This CDR3 has 15 residues. This CDR3 reads CASSPGTSGTDTQYF. The CDR3 bases are TGTGCCAGCAGCCCCGGGACTAGCGGCACAGATACGCAGTATTTT.

The rearrangement links TRBV19 to TRBJ1-2; TRBD1 agrees at 8 bases. Trimming removed 8 bases from V and 4 bases from J; junction bases left unmatched: 6. The CDR3 has 13 residues. Germline CDR1 is LNHDA and CDR2 is SQIVND (reference sequence). As DNA, the CDR3 is TGTGCCAGTGCCAGGGGGCATAGCTATGGCTACACCTTC. It encodes CASARGHSYGYTF.

In this sample, this clone turned up once. V gene TRBV28 combines with J gene TRBJ1-1, with TRBD1 as a possible D gene (5 bases). Trimming cost V 2 bases and J 1 base, with 8 bases left between them. The CDR3 has 14 residues. Per germline, CDR1 MDHEN and CDR2 SYDVKM. Here the CDR3 DNA reads TGTGCCAGCAGTTTACCAGACAGGAACACTGAAGCTTTCTTT. It translates to CASSLPDRNTEAFF.

Here the CDR3 DNA reads TGTGCCAGCAGCGTAGCTACCGGGGGGGGCACCGGGGAGCTGTTTTTT. It encodes CASSVATGGGTGELFF. The genes are TRBV9 and TRBJ2-2, with TRBD2 matching 8 bases. CDR1 and CDR2 from the germline V gene are SGDLS and YYNGEE. V gave up 0 bases and J gave up 4 bases; unmatched junction bases: 5. The length of the CDR3 is 16 residues.

This clone appeared once. V usage is TRBV5-1 and J usage is TRBJ2-5, with 11 bases that match TRBD2. V shed 5 bases, J shed 4 bases, and the junction held 10 bases outside the gene matches. The CDR3 sequence is 16 residues long. The germline V gene has CDR1 SGHRS and CDR2 YFSETQ. In DNA, the CDR3 is TGCGCCAGCAGGGGTAGCGGGGGGGCGTCGGGAGAGACCCAGTACTTC. Translation gives CASRGSGGASGETQYF.

The chain combines TRBV2 with TRBJ1-2; D is perhaps TRBD1 (6 bases). Germline V gene sequence: CDR1 SNHLY, CDR2 FYNNEI. The V end lost 4 bases, the J end lost 1 base, and 10 bases lay between the germline ends. This CDR3 comprises 14 residues. CDR3 protein: CASSVQGSNYGYTF. CDR3 in DNA: TGTGCCAGCAGTGTTCAGGGGAGTAACTATGGCTACACCTTC.

This chain links TRBV4-1 with TRBJ2-7; the match to TRBD1 covers 10 bases. Looked up from germline, CDR1 is MGHRA and CDR2 is YSYEKL. The CDR3 totals 15 residues. The V segment lost 1 base and the J segment 3 bases; nucleotides outside the gene matches: 3. CDR3 sequence: CASSQVRTGGYEQYF. The CDR3 nucleotides are TGCGCCAGCAGCCAAGTAAGGACAGGGGGCTACGAGCAGTACTTC.

The gene calls are TRBV9 and TRBJ2-5, with TRBD2 matching over 8 bases. The germline gives CDR1 SGDLS, CDR2 YYNGEE. The CDR3 has 14 residues. The ends lost 3 bases at V and 4 bases at J; junction bases unmatched: 5. CDR3 sequence (DNA): TGTGCCAGCAGCGCAGGACTAGCCATAGAGACCCAGTACTTC. Its protein product is CASSAGLAIETQYF. Variable domain in full (rest from reference TRBV9 and TRBJ2-5): DSGVTQTPKHLITATGQRVTLRCSPRSGDLSVYWYQQSLDQGLQFLIQYYNGEERAKGNILERFSAQQFPDLHSELNLSSLELGDSALYFCASSAGLAIETQYFGPGTRLLVL.

The CDR3 DNA reads TGTGCCAGCAGCCAATCGCTGGGACAGATAGCTGAAGCTTTCTTT. This gives the protein CASSQSLGQIAEAFF. V usage is TRBV16 and J usage is TRBJ1-1; 7 positions agree with TRBD1. CDR1 and CDR2 (germline): KGHSY, FQNENV. This CDR3 is built from 15 residues. Trimming cost V 0 bases and J 6 bases; bases outside gene matches: 7.

The rearrangement uses TRBV7-2 and TRBJ1-2, with TRBD1 as a possible D gene (6 bases). There are 16 residues in the CDR3. Trimming cost V 1 base and J 0 bases, with 12 bases left between them. CDR1 SGHTA and CDR2 FQGNSA come from the germline V gene. The CDR3, as DNA: TGTGCCAGCAGCTTAGGCGACAGGCAGACTAACTATGGCTACACCTTC. The encoded protein is CASSLGDRQTNYGYTF.

The chain uses TRBV24-1 and TRBJ1-5; D gene ambiguous. The CDR3 loop spans 15 amino acids. Per the germline V gene, CDR1 is KGHDR and CDR2 is SFDVKD. Trimming pared 4 bases from V and 1 base from J, leaving 10 bases between. The CDR3 bases are TGTGCCACCAGTGAAGCCGCGGGGAGCAATCAGCCCCAGCATTTT. It codes for CATSEAAGSNQPQHF.

The chain links TRBV6-5 to TRBJ2-7, with 9 bases lining up with TRBD2. V was pared by 2 bases and J by 0 bases, with 5 bases of the junction left unmatched. The CDR3 is 16 amino acids. Looked up from germline, CDR1 is MNHEY and CDR2 is SVGAGI. The CDR3 reads CASSYGLAGRSYEQYF. The CDR3 DNA reads as TGTGCCAGCAGTTACGGCCTAGCGGGGCGCTCCTACGAGCAGTACTTC.

This chain links TRBV2 with TRBJ2-2; 10 bases line up with TRBD2. After removal of 6 bases from V and 4 bases from J, the junction contained 2 bases not matched to a gene. The germline V gene has CDR1 SNHLY and CDR2 FYNNEI. This CDR3 comprises 14 residues. The CDR3 nucleotides are TGTGCCAGCAGAGCGGGGGGGCGCACCGGGGAGCTGTTTTTT. Its translation: CASRAGGRTGELFF.

Only one count was recorded for this clone. This sequence joins TRBV3-1 (or the pseudogene TRBV3-2) and TRBJ1-5, with D possibly matching TRBD1 (6 bases). V was shortened by 4 bases and J by 6 bases, with 10 bases between the two germline ends. This CDR3 comprises 13 residues. CDR1 is LGHDT and CDR2 is YNNKEL in the germline V gene (reference sequence). The CDR3 DNA follows: TGTGCCAGCAGCCTTCAGGGGAGTCAGCCCCAGCATTTT. Translating gives CASSLQGSQPQHF.

The rearrangement uses TRBV6-2 or TRBV6-3 and TRBJ2-1; D perhaps matches TRBD2 (7 bases). V was clipped by 6 bases and J by 4 bases, with 16 bases between them. Looked up from germline, CDR1 is MNHEY and CDR2 is SVGEGT. The CDR3 is 15 amino acids. The CDR3 DNA sequence: TGTGCCAGCAGCCAGGGAGGGGGGATATACAATGAGCAGTTCTTC. Its protein is CASSQGGGIYNEQFF.

The chain recombines TRBV14 with TRBJ1-5, with 10 positions matching TRBD1. Germline CDR1 is SGHDN and CDR2 is FVKESK. Trimming removed 0 bases from V and 6 bases from J; junction bases left unmatched: 14. The CDR3 contains 19 residues. This CDR3 reads CASSQESETGGVFPQPQHF. DNA of the CDR3: TGTGCCAGCAGCCAAGAATCAGAGACAGGGGGCGTCTTCCCTCAGCCCCAGCATTTT.

The chain links TRBV12-3 or TRBV12-4 to TRBJ1-2; D unresolved. The CDR3 loop spans 13 amino acids. With 6 bases removed from V and 4 bases from J, the gap between germline ends came to 12 bases. CDR3 amino acids: CASSPGISYGYTF. The CDR3 DNA reads as TGTGCCAGCAGCCCCGGGATTTCCTATGGCTACACCTTC.

The chain is built from TRBV6-4 and TRBJ2-7; 9 bases agree with TRBD1. This CDR3 has 15 amino acids. CDR1 and CDR2 from the germline V gene are MRHNA and SNTAGT. J was trimmed by 3 bases and V by 4 bases; bases with no gene match: 7. The CDR3 DNA is TGTGCCAGCAGTGTATTCGAGGGACAGGGCTACGAGCAGTACTTC. Its protein product is CASSVFEGQGYEQYF.

The chain is built from TRBV28 and TRBJ1-4; the D gene is possibly TRBD1 (6 bases). The germline gives CDR1 MDHEN, CDR2 SYDVKM. V lost 7 bases, J lost 3 bases, and 12 bases lay in between. The CDR3 covers 14 residues. CDR3 sequence: CASTDGQSNEKLFF. CDR3 bases: TGTGCCAGCACCGACGGACAGTCTAATGAAAAACTGTTTTTT.

The V gene is TRBV29-1, the J gene TRBJ1-4; 8 positions agree with TRBD1. This CDR3 region has 13 residues. Per the germline V gene, CDR1 is SQVTM and CDR2 is ANQGSEA. CDR3 coding DNA: TGCAGTGGGAGGGCTACAGGGGGAGAAAAACTGTTTTTT. This encodes CSGRATGGEKLFF. Supplemented by reference TRBV29-1 and TRBJ1-4, the full variable domain reads SAVISQKPSRDICQRGTSLTIQCQVDSQVTMMFWYRQQPGQSLTLIATANQGSEATYESGFVIDKFPISRPNLTFSTLTVSNMSPEDSSIYLCSGRATGGEKLFFGSGTQLSVL.

This clone has a single count. The CDR3 reads CASSFVALVNQPQHF. The DNA for the CDR3 is TGTGCCAGCAGTTTCGTCGCCCTAGTTAATCAGCCCCAGCATTTT. The chain is built from TRBV28 and TRBJ1-5; unclear D gene. Deletions cut 3 bases from V and 4 bases from J, with 13 bases between. Germline V gene lookup returns CDR1 MDHEN and CDR2 SYDVKM. The CDR3 sequence is 15 residues long. Full variable domain (remainder filled in from reference TRBV28 and TRBJ1-5): DVKVTQSSRYLVKRTGEKVFLECVQDMDHENMFWYRQDPGLGLRLIYFSYDVKMKEKGDIPEGYSVSREKKERFSLILESASTNQTSMYLCASSFVALVNQPQHFGDGTRLSIL.

The rearrangement joins TRBV7-9 to TRBJ1-5; 9 bases align to TRBD1. The CDR3 is made up of 14 amino acids. The germline V gene has CDR1 SEHNR and CDR2 FQNEAQ (reference sequence). V trimming: 5 bases; J trimming: 4 bases; junction bases outside the gene matches: 3. This CDR3 is CASSPGTGNQPQHF. CDR3 DNA: TGTGCCAGCAGCCCCGGGACAGGGAATCAGCCCCAGCATTTT.